This is a list of T cell receptor beta chains from one sample in a study of cytomegalovirus exposure and HLA in healthy donors. Only in-frame clones appear in the TCRdb table, and some are missing; sequencing was by immunoSEQ multiplex PCR. This sample's table reports about 150,000 clones. The sample taken for sequencing was PBMCs. These receptor sequences come from a woman between 45 and 65 years old in good health and CMV-seronegative. The CDR3 runs from the conserved cysteine through the conserved F or W. A D gene is named only where the DNA matches it firmly.

j_call | d_call | v_call | cdr3_nt | cdr3_aa
TRBJ2-1 | - | TRBV7-7 | TGTGCCAGCAGCCCCTATACGGGCTCCTACAATGAGCAGTTCTTC | CASSPYTGSYNEQFF
TRBJ2-3 | TRBD2 | TRBV4-3 | TGCGCCAGCAGCCAAGATCCAGGGAGGGCCTACACAGATACGCAGTATTTT | CASSQDPGRAYTDTQYF
TRBJ2-7 | - | TRBV4-1 | TGCGCCAGCAGCCAAGTAGTACTACTCACCTACGAGCAGTACTTC | CASSQVVLLTYEQYF
TRBJ1-5 | - | TRBV11-2 | TGTGCCAGCAGCTCCAGGGTCAGAAGATTCCAGCCCCAGCATTTT | CASSSRVRRFQPQHF
TRBJ2-5 | - | TRBV4-1 | TGCGCCAGCAGCCAAGATTCGTGGCAGCAAGAGACCCAGTACTTC | CASSQDSWQQETQYF
TRBJ1-1 | TRBD1 | TRBV30 | TGTGCCTGGACCAGACAGGGGGTTAACACTGAAGCTTTCTTT | CAWTRQGVNTEAFF
TRBJ2-7 | TRBD1 | TRBV27 | TGTGCCAGCACTAATCGGAGGACAGGGATCTCCTACGAGCAGTACTTC | CASTNRRTGISYEQYF
TRBJ1-6 | TRBD1 | TRBV30 | TGTGCCTGTCACAGGGGAAGATATAATTCACCCCTCCACTTT | CACHRGRYNSPLHF
TRBJ2-5 | TRBD2 | TRBV19 | TGTGCCAGTAGTGTGACTAGCGGGAGATTAGGAGAGACCCAGTACTTC | CASSVTSGRLGETQYF
TRBJ2-3 | TRBD2 | TRBV27 | TGTGCCAGCAGTTTATTTCCTAGCGGGAGGACGCAGTATTTT | CASSLFPSGRTQYF
TRBJ1-5 | - | TRBV28 | TGTGCCAGCTCCGCCCCCTATAGCAATCAGCCCCAGCATTTT | CASSAPYSNQPQHF
TRBJ1-6 | TRBD1 | TRBV9 | TGTGCCAGCAGCGCCAGGACAGGGGATAATTCACCCCTCCACTTT | CASSARTGDNSPLHF
TRBJ2-7 | TRBD2 | TRBV27 | TGTGCCAGCAGTCTCCGGGGGAGGGCCTACGAGCAGTACTTC | CASSLRGRAYEQYF
TRBJ2-3 | TRBD1 | TRBV6-5 | TGTGCCAGCAGAGACACTACAGGGGAGCAAGATACGCAGTATTTT | CASRDTTGEQDTQYF
TRBJ2-7 | TRBD2 | TRBV27 | TGTGCCAGCAGTTTGGTCGGACTAGCGGGAGGGCCGGTCTACGAGCAGTACTTC | CASSLVGLAGGPVYEQYF
TRBJ1-4 | - | TRBV28 | TGTGCCAGCAGTACCCTCGTACCAGGGGATGAAAAACTGTTTTTT | CASSTLVPGDEKLFF
TRBJ2-5 | TRBD1 | TRBV19 | TGTGCCAGTAGTGGGACAGGGTGGTCAGAGACCCAGTACTTC | CASSGTGWSETQYF
TRBJ2-5 | TRBD1 | TRBV5-4 | TGTGCCAGCAGCGCGGACAGGGGGAGCGAGACCCAGTACTTC | CASSADRGSETQYF
TRBJ2-7 | TRBD2 | TRBV19 | TGTGCCAGTTCTTCCTTCCTAGCGGGAGTATCCTACGAGCAGTACTTC | CASSSFLAGVSYEQYF
TRBJ1-2 | - | TRBV5-6 | TGTGCCAGCAGCTTGAAAGGGGTCCAGAGCTACACCTTC | CASSLKGVQSYTF
TRBJ2-5 | - | TRBV2 | TGTGCCAGCAGTGAAAGTGGTCAGGGGTTTGAGACCCAGTACTTC | CASSESGQGFETQYF
TRBJ1-2 | TRBD1 | TRBV28 | TGTGCCAGCAGTTTTCGGGCAGGGGGAGGCTACACCTTC | CASSFRAGGGYTF
TRBJ2-3 | - | TRBV27 | TGTGCCAGCAGTTTAACAGGTCGAGATACGCAGTATTTT | CASSLTGRDTQYF
TRBJ1-2 | - | TRBV5-1 | TGCGCCAGCAGCTTGACAGCTTACTATGGCTACACCTTC | CASSLTAYYGYTF
TRBJ1-3 | - | TRBV7-3 | TGTGCCAGCAGCTCGTACAGGCGGTGCTCTGGAAACACCATATATTTT | CASSSYRRCSGNTIYF
TRBJ2-1 | - | TRBV5-5 | TGTGCCAGCAGCTTGGAACAGGGCACGTACAATGAGCAGTTCTTC | CASSLEQGTYNEQFF
TRBJ1-3 | - | TRBV19 | TGTGCCAGTAAGTACAGGACCTCCTCTGGAAACACCATATATTTT | CASKYRTSSGNTIYF
TRBJ1-1 | TRBD1 | TRBV28 | TGTGCCAGCAACCCTGTTGGGACAGCAAAGAACACTGAAGCTTTCTTT | CASNPVGTAKNTEAFF
TRBJ1-1 | - | TRBV5-1 | TGCGCCAGCAGCTTGAATTACGGGGGGTCGAACACTGAAGCTTTCTTT | CASSLNYGGSNTEAFF
TRBJ2-7 | - | TRBV7-2 | TGTGCCAGCAGCTTCCGTGGCGGGGTGGTGAGGGACGAGCAGTACTTC | CASSFRGGVVRDEQYF
TRBJ2-7 | TRBD2 | TRBV27 | TGTGCCAGCTGGACTAGCGGGAGCTCCTACGAGCAGTACTTC | CASWTSGSSYEQYF
TRBJ1-1 | - | TRBV7-3 | TGTGCCAGCAGAGCCTCCGGAGGAACTGAAGCTTTCTTT | CASRASGGTEAFF
TRBJ2-2 | - | TRBV4-3 | TGCGCCAGCAGCCAAGGTAGCACGAACACCGGGGAGCTGTTTTTT | CASSQGSTNTGELFF
TRBJ2-5 | - | TRBV12-2 | TGTGCAAGTCGCTTAGAGACTAGCGGAAACCAAGGGACCCAGTACTTC | CASRLETSGNQGTQYF
TRBJ1-5 | - | TRBV27 | TGTGCCAGCAGTTTAGGGGCCAGGGGCTTTCAGCCCCAGCATTTT | CASSLGARGFQPQHF
TRBJ2-7 | TRBD1 | TRBV5-1 | TGCGCCAGCAGGGGGACAGAGTCATACGAGCAGTACTTC | CASRGTESYEQYF
TRBJ1-1 | - | TRBV9 | TGTGCCAGCAGCGTATTACGGGAGGGCACTGAAGCTTTCTTT | CASSVLREGTEAFF
TRBJ1-2 | TRBD1 | TRBV2 | TGTGCCAGCAGTTGGACAGGGGATGGCTACACCTTC | CASSWTGDGYTF
TRBJ1-2 | TRBD1 | TRBV5-8 | TGTGCCAGCAGCTCCCATGACAGGGCGGGCTATGGCTACACCTTC | CASSSHDRAGYGYTF
TRBJ2-7 | - | TRBV4-1 | TGCGCCAGCAGCCAAGAGGGGCCAGTAGGCTCCTACGAGCAGTACTTC | CASSQEGPVGSYEQYF
TRBJ2-7 | - | TRBV5-1 | TGCGCCAGCAGCCTTGGTTCGGGAGATCGGTACTTC | CASSLGSGDRYF
TRBJ2-2 | - | TRBV28 | TGTGCCAGCAGTTTTCTTGAGACCGGGGAGCTGTTTTTT | CASSFLETGELFF
TRBJ2-1 | TRBD2 | TRBV9 | TGTGCCAGCAGCGTTAGCGGGGGCTCTGAGCAGTTCTTC | CASSVSGGSEQFF
TRBJ2-1 | TRBD2 | TRBV7-9 | TGTGCCAGCAGCCCCTGGACTAGCGGGAGTGATGAGCAGTTCTTC | CASSPWTSGSDEQFF
TRBJ2-7 | - | TRBV18 | TGTGCCAGCCGCCAATTCGCGGGGACAGATACCTACGAGCAGTACTTC | CASRQFAGTDTYEQYF
TRBJ1-2 | - | TRBV7-2 | TGTGCCAGCAGCCCCCTAGTATTCGGCTACACCTTC | CASSPLVFGYTF
TRBJ2-2 | TRBD2 | TRBV13 | TGTGCCAGCAGGCCCGGGACTAGGATTGGGAACACCGGGGAGCTGTTTTTT | CASRPGTRIGNTGELFF
TRBJ2-1 | - | TRBV30 | TGTGCCTGGAGTGCGGGGAGCGTCGGAGAGCAGTTCTTC | CAWSAGSVGEQFF
TRBJ1-1 | - | TRBV7-9 | TGTGCCAGCAGCTTATTCTCCGGGAACACTGAAGCTTTCTTT | CASSLFSGNTEAFF
TRBJ2-7 | TRBD1 | TRBV7-3 | TGTGCCAGCAGCTTATCCGGACAGGGAGCCTACGAGCAGTACTTC | CASSLSGQGAYEQYF
TRBJ2-5 | TRBD1 | TRBV7-3 | TGTGCCAGCAGCATACAGACAGGGGGTAGGGAGACCCAGTACTTC | CASSIQTGGRETQYF